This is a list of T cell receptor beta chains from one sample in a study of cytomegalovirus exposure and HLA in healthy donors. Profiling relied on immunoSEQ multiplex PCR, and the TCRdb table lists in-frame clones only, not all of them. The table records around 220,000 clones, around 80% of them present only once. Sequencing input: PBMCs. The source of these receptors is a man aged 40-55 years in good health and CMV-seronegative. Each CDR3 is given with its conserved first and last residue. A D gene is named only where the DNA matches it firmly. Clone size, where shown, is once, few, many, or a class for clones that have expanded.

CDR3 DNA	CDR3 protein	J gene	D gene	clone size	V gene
TGTGCCAGCAGCTTAGGGACAGGGAACGGGCAGCCCCAGCATTTT	CASSLGTGNGQPQHF	TRBJ1-5	TRBD1	-	TRBV11-2
TGTGCCAGCAGTCCGGGGACAGGTGGTGACGAGCAGTACTTC	CASSPGTGGDEQYF	TRBJ2-7	TRBD1	-	TRBV27
TGTGCCAGTCAGAAACGGGAGGGCACAGATACGCAGTATTTT	CASQKREGTDTQYF	TRBJ2-3	TRBD2	few	TRBV2
TGCGCCAGCAGCCTTACCGGACTAGCGGGGGGCTACGAGCAGTACTTC	CASSLTGLAGGYEQYF	TRBJ2-7	TRBD2	-	TRBV4-1
TGTGCCAGCAGCGTCAATTCGGGACAAAAAGGTACTTTCTTT	CASSVNSGQKGTFF	TRBJ1-1	-	-	TRBV9
TGTGCCAGCAGTTACTACGGACTAAACACTGAAGCTTTCTTT	CASSYYGLNTEAFF	TRBJ1-1	-	-	TRBV6-6
TGTGCCAGCAGTGAGGGACAGGGCCGACAAGAGACCCAGTACTTC	CASSEGQGRQETQYF	TRBJ2-5	TRBD1	-	TRBV2
TGTGCCACCAGCAGGGTCCGACATAGCACAGATACGCAGTATTTT	CATSRVRHSTDTQYF	TRBJ2-3	-	-	TRBV15
TGTGCCAGCTCACCACCAGGCCGGGAGGGCCGTAACATTCAGTACTTC	CASSPPGREGRNIQYF	TRBJ2-4	TRBD2	-	TRBV18
TGTGCCAGCAGTTTATCGCCCCGGGCGGGTACGCAGTATTTT	CASSLSPRAGTQYF	TRBJ2-3	-	-	TRBV27
TGTGCCAGCTCACCACCAGGGACAGGCGCCCATGGCTACACCTTC	CASSPPGTGAHGYTF	TRBJ1-2	TRBD1	-	TRBV18
TGCAGCGTTTCCAACAGGGGGCGGGAGACCCAGTACTTC	CSVSNRGRETQYF	TRBJ2-5	TRBD1	-	TRBV29-1
TGCGCCAGCAGCCAATGGACAGGGGGGCATGAAAAACTGTTTTTT	CASSQWTGGHEKLFF	TRBJ1-4	TRBD1	-	TRBV4-3
TGTGCCAGCAGTGACAGGGAGTTTTATCAGCCCCAGCATTTT	CASSDREFYQPQHF	TRBJ1-5	TRBD1	-	TRBV6-5
TGTGCCAGCAGTCCCACAGTGAGCTCCTACAATGAGCAGTTCTTC	CASSPTVSSYNEQFF	TRBJ2-1	-	-	TRBV27
TGTGCCAGCAGCCCGGACAGGGAAGAGACCCAGTACTTC	CASSPDREETQYF	TRBJ2-5	TRBD1	-	TRBV13
TGTGCCAGCAGCACTCGGACAGGGGGCGCTGGAAACACCATATATTTT	CASSTRTGGAGNTIYF	TRBJ1-3	TRBD1	few	TRBV7-2
TGTGCCAGCAGCTTGGGGGGGGACAGGGCCCACGAGCAGTACTTC	CASSLGGDRAHEQYF	TRBJ2-7	TRBD1	-	TRBV5-4
TGCGCCAGCGGGAGGGTGGCGAACACTGAAGCTTTCTTT	CASGRVANTEAFF	TRBJ1-1	-	-	TRBV4-1
TGTGCCAGCAGATGGACAGGGACGGGGGAGACCCAGTACTTC	CASRWTGTGETQYF	TRBJ2-5	TRBD1	-	TRBV5-5
TGTGCCAGCAGTTCCTCGACAGGACGCCAAGAGACCCAGTACTTC	CASSSSTGRQETQYF	TRBJ2-5	-	-	TRBV28
TGTGCCAGCTCCTTCACAGATACGCAGTATTTT	CASSFTDTQYF	TRBJ2-3	-	-	TRBV18
TGTGCCAGCAGCACGGGACAGGCGAACACTGAAGCTTTCTTT	CASSTGQANTEAFF	TRBJ1-1	TRBD1	few	TRBV5-4
TGTGCCAGCAGCGTCAGCCCTACAGGGCCGTCCTACGAGCAGTACTTC	CASSVSPTGPSYEQYF	TRBJ2-7	-	-	TRBV9
TGTGCCATCAGCACCCCCGGGACTAGCGGGAGGGCCGAGTACGAGCAGTACTTC	CAISTPGTSGRAEYEQYF	TRBJ2-7	TRBD2	-	TRBV10-3
TGTGCCAGCAGCTTAGGGGCAGGCGGGGTGAACACTGAAGCTTTCTTT	CASSLGAGGVNTEAFF	TRBJ1-1	-	-	TRBV7-3
TGTGCCAGTAGACCGACAGACTATAATTCACCCCTCCACTTT	CASRPTDYNSPLHF	TRBJ1-6	-	-	TRBV19
TGCAGCGTTCGTGGCGTAGAGGGAACGAACACCGGGGAGCTGTTTTTT	CSVRGVEGTNTGELFF	TRBJ2-2	-	-	TRBV29-1
TGTGCCAGCAGTGCCGACGGGTGGAACACTGAAGCTTTCTTT	CASSADGWNTEAFF	TRBJ1-1	-	-	TRBV6-1
TGTGCCAGCAGCGCCAGCTCCTACGAGCAGTACTTC	CASSASSYEQYF	TRBJ2-7	-	few	TRBV9
TGTGCCAGCAGCTTAGGTACTGACTCTCAAGCCGTCTACGAGCAGTACTTC	CASSLGTDSQAVYEQYF	TRBJ2-7	-	-	TRBV7-9
TGTGCCAGCAGCAGGGACAGGGGGTCGAGCACTGAAGCTTTCTTT	CASSRDRGSSTEAFF	TRBJ1-1	TRBD1	-	TRBV6-1
TGTGCCAGCAGTCTACAACAGGGCGTCGGCACTGAAGCTTTCTTT	CASSLQQGVGTEAFF	TRBJ1-1	-	-	TRBV28
TGCGCCAGCAGCCAAGGACTAGCGGGATCCCCGAGCTCCTACAATGAGCAGTTCTTC	CASSQGLAGSPSSYNEQFF	TRBJ2-1	TRBD2	-	TRBV4-1
TGTGCCAGCAGCCCCAGGTTCGGCCCTCAAGAGACCCAGTACTTC	CASSPRFGPQETQYF	TRBJ2-5	-	-	TRBV7-2
TGTGCCAGCAGTTCAGGGACTAGCGGGAGGGACCAGTACTTC	CASSSGTSGRDQYF	TRBJ2-5	TRBD2	-	TRBV27
TGTGCCAGCGGCAGGGACACTGAAGCTTTCTTT	CASGRDTEAFF	TRBJ1-1	-	few	TRBV28
TGCGCCAGCAGCCTCTCTGTGGCCATGAACACTGAAGCTTTCTTT	CASSLSVAMNTEAFF	TRBJ1-1	-	-	TRBV4-1
TGTGCCAGCAGTTTATGGGCAGGGCGGTACGAGCAGTACTTC	CASSLWAGRYEQYF	TRBJ2-7	-	once	TRBV28
TGTGCCAGCAGTTTAGAATCCAGGGGTTCGTCCGGGGAGCTGTTTTTT	CASSLESRGSSGELFF	TRBJ2-2	-	-	TRBV28
TGTGCCAGCAGCCCAAAGACAGGGGTCGCCATGTACCAAGAGACCCAGTACTTC	CASSPKTGVAMYQETQYF	TRBJ2-5	TRBD1	-	TRBV7-2
TGTGCCAGCAGCTTTAGCGGGGGGGGCTCTGGGGCCAACGTCCTGACTTTC	CASSFSGGGSGANVLTF	TRBJ2-6	TRBD2	-	TRBV7-2
TGTGCCAGCAGTCGGACAGGGCCGAACACCGGGGAGCTGTTTTTT	CASSRTGPNTGELFF	TRBJ2-2	TRBD1	-	TRBV28
TGTGCCAGTAGCAGGCCAGGGGCCATGAACACTGAAGCTTTCTTT	CASSRPGAMNTEAFF	TRBJ1-1	-	-	TRBV19
TGTGCCAGCAGGTTTCGTACCGGGGAGCTGTTTTTT	CASRFRTGELFF	TRBJ2-2	-	-	TRBV6-5
TGTGCCAGCAGTTACACAGGGGAGGCTGGAAACACCATATATTTT	CASSYTGEAGNTIYF	TRBJ1-3	TRBD1	-	TRBV6-5
TGTGCCAGCAGCTTGAGAGGTTACGAGACCCAGTACTTC	CASSLRGYETQYF	TRBJ2-5	-	-	TRBV7-9
TGTGCCAGCAGCTTGTCTGTGAGGGAAAAGCAGTACTTC	CASSLSVREKQYF	TRBJ2-7	-	-	TRBV5-4
TGTGCCAGTAGTAGTGACAGAGTGAACACTGAAGCTTTCTTT	CASSSDRVNTEAFF	TRBJ1-1	-	once	TRBV19
TGTGCCAGCTCACGGGAACAGGGGGATCAGCCCCAGCATTTT	CASSREQGDQPQHF	TRBJ1-5	TRBD1	-	TRBV18
TGTGCCAGCAGCTTAGGGGGGCATAATGAGCAGTTCTTC	CASSLGGHNEQFF	TRBJ2-1	-	-	TRBV7-2
TGTGCCAGCAGCTTGGGGGGACTGAACAATCAGCCCCAGCATTTT	CASSLGGLNNQPQHF	TRBJ1-5	-	-	TRBV5-6
TGCGCCAGCAGCCCGGACAGGGGAGTGTCGGGCTACACCTTC	CASSPDRGVSGYTF	TRBJ1-2	TRBD1	-	TRBV5-1
TGTGCCAGCAGCTTTAGCGGGGCCACCGGGGAGCTGTTTTTT	CASSFSGATGELFF	TRBJ2-2	TRBD2	-	TRBV7-9
TGTGCCAGCAGCTCCCTCGGGACAGGGGGGACTGAAGCTTTCTTT	CASSSLGTGGTEAFF	TRBJ1-1	TRBD1	-	TRBV7-9
TGTGCCAGCAGCCCCGCTGGGACAGGGACCGAGAGGCAGTACTTC	CASSPAGTGTERQYF	TRBJ2-7	TRBD1	-	TRBV7-2